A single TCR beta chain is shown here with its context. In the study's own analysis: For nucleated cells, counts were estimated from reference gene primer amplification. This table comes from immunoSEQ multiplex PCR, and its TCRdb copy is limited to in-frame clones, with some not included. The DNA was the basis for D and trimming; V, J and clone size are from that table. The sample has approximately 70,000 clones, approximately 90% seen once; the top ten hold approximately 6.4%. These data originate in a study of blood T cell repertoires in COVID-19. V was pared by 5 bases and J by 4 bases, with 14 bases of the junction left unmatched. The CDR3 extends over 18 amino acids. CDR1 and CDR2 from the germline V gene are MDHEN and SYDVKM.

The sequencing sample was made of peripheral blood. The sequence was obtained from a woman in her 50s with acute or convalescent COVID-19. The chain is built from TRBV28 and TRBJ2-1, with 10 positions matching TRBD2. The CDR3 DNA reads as TGTGCCAGCAGTCCGTCCACCCTAGCGGGAGTGAGTTACAATGAGCAGTTCTTC. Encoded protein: CASSPSTLAGVSYNEQFF.